A single sample is the source of the 15 T cell receptor beta chains below, sequenced in a study of chemoradiotherapy in HPV16-positive cancers (dated by TCRdb to between 2021 and 2023). Preparation of the library involved the immunoSEQ multiplex PCR assay. Not all clones reach the TCRdb copy of this immuneACCESS table, which keeps in-frame sequences only. Checked studies attribute under half of the gap to unresolved V genes and leave the rest unexplained. The sample yields about 9,200 clones; roughly 75% were counted once. The ten largest make up more than 35% of the sample. Material: tumor tissue, obtained from a patient who underwent chemoradiotherapy. The receptors shown here come from a human donor with HPV-associated anogenital cancer.

The chain carries TRBV7-2 and TRBJ2-7; 11 bases line up with TRBD1. This CDR3 is built from 14 residues. After removal of 3 bases from V and 3 bases from J, the junction contained 1 base not matched to a gene. Germline-derived CDR1 and CDR2 are SGHTA and FQGNSA. The CDR3 sequence: CASSFGTGGYEQYF. DNA of the CDR3: TGTGCCAGCAGCTTCGGGACAGGGGGCTACGAGCAGTACTTC.

The rearrangement uses TRBV7-3 and TRBJ2-1, with TRBD2 identical over 13 bases. The germline gives CDR1 SGHTA, CDR2 FQGTGA. The CDR3 covers 16 residues. Trimming removed 1 base from V and 4 bases from J; junction bases left unmatched: 1. In DNA, the CDR3 is TGTGCCAGCAGCTTAATACTAGCGGGAGGGTACAATGAGCAGTTCTTC. Its protein is CASSLILAGGYNEQFF.

The chain combines TRBV6-6 with TRBJ2-5; D perhaps matches TRBD1 (5 bases). V lost 2 bases and J lost 2, with 12 bases in between. Germline V gene data show CDR1 as MNHNY and CDR2 as SVGAGI (reference sequence). The CDR3 extends over 15 amino acids. CDR3 in DNA: TGTGCCAGCAGTTACCCGACAGAGTTTCAAGAGACCCAGTACTTC. As protein: CASSYPTEFQETQYF.

The chain uses TRBV18 and TRBJ1-4; the D gene is possibly TRBD1 (5 bases). Germline CDR1 and CDR2: KGHSH and LQKENI. The V and J ends lost 2 bases and 3 bases respectively, with 13 bases between them. The CDR3 contains 16 residues. In nucleotides, the CDR3 is TGTGCCAGCTCACCAAGGGCGACAGCCGCTAATGAAAAACTGTTTTTT. Translated: CASSPRATAANEKLFF.

This clone was observed a few times. This chain links TRBV9 with TRBJ1-4; D is undetermined. Germline V gene lookup returns CDR1 SGDLS and CDR2 YYNGEE. The CDR3 is made up of 13 amino acids. V lost 0 bases and J 13 bases, leaving 13 bases between the germline ends. CDR3 sequence: CASSVAPGNGLFF. As DNA, the CDR3 is TGTGCCAGCAGCGTAGCGCCCGGGAATGGACTGTTTTTT.

The genes are TRBV30 and TRBJ2-5; no firm D call. Trimming pared 0 bases from V and 4 bases from J, leaving 3 bases between. This CDR3 region has 11 residues. From germline, CDR1 is GTSNPN and CDR2 SVGIG (reference sequence). CDR3 region: CAWSVRETQYF. CDR3 DNA sequence: TGTGCCTGGAGTGTACGAGAGACCCAGTACTTC.

As DNA, the CDR3 is TGCGCCAGCAGCCAAGAGAGCCAGAGCACCGGGGAGCTGTTTTTT. Its translation is CASSQESQSTGELFF. This sequence joins TRBV4-1 and TRBJ2-2; D is unclear. V lost 0 bases to trimming and J lost 4 bases, with 9 bases between them. Germline V gives CDR1 MGHRA, CDR2 YSYEKL. This CDR3 is 15 amino acids long.

This clone was seen only a few times. This rearrangement joins TRBV2 to TRBJ2-3; TRBD2 matches at 9 bases. Germline lookup yields CDR1 SNHLY and CDR2 FYNNEI. CDR3 length: 15 residues. Trimming cost V 7 bases and J 5 bases; bases outside gene matches: 10. For the CDR3, the DNA is TGTGCCAGCAATTGGGCTAGCGGGATTGGAGATACGCAGTATTTT. Its translation is CASNWASGIGDTQYF.

The chain couples TRBV5-1 to TRBJ2-7; D might be TRBD1 or TRBD2, each matching 5 bases. Between the trimmed V and J ends, which lost 4 bases and 5 bases, there was a span of 16 bases. The germline V gene encodes CDR1 SGHRS and CDR2 YFSETQ. The CDR3 is 14 amino acids. The chain's CDR3 is CASSPSSLGDEQYF. The CDR3 DNA is TGCGCCAGCAGCCCCTCCTCGTTGGGGGACGAGCAGTACTTC. The entire variable domain, with the rest obtained from reference TRBV5-1 and TRBJ2-7, is as follows: KAGVTQTPRYLIKTRGQQVTLSCSPISGHRSVSWYQQTPGQGLQFLFEYFSETQRNKGNFPGRFSGRQFSNSRSEMNVSTLELGDSALYLCASSPSSLGDEQYFGPGTRLTVT.

This clone is judged medium-sized (0.01 to 0.1%). The chain uses TRBV28 and TRBJ2-7; 10 positions match TRBD1. This CDR3 comprises 17 residues. J gave up 4 bases and V 5 bases, and 14 bases lay outside the gene matches. CDR1 MDHEN and CDR2 SYDVKM come from the germline V gene. CDR3 protein: CASSPLRRQGATYEQYV. The CDR3 DNA is TGTGCCAGCAGTCCCCTCCGTCGACAGGGGGCCACGTACGAGCAGTACGTC.

CDR3 residues: CASSKQDRATGELFF. DNA for the CDR3: TGTGCCAGCAGCAAACAGGACAGGGCCACCGGGGAGCTGTTTTTT. The chain joins TRBV7-3 to TRBJ2-2; TRBD1 matches at 8 bases. The CDR3 runs 15 residues. With 5 bases clipped from V and 4 bases from J, the junction kept 6 bases outside the gene matches. In germline, CDR1 is SGHTA, CDR2 FQGTGA.

Written as DNA, the CDR3 is TGCGCCAGCAGCCGGCTGGGAGTAACAGATACGCAGTATTTT. Encoded protein: CASSRLGVTDTQYF. V gene TRBV4-3 combines with J gene TRBJ2-3, with D possibly matching TRBD2 (5 bases). In germline, CDR1 is LGHNA, CDR2 YSLEER. There are 14 residues in the CDR3. Trimming stripped 4 bases from V and 3 bases from J, with 11 bases between.

The rearrangement links TRBV6-5 to TRBJ2-1; D is perhaps TRBD2 (5 bases). The ends were cut back, 0 bases at V and 3 bases at J, with 9 bases in the middle. CDR1 is MNHEY and CDR2 is SVGAGI in the germline V gene. CDR3 length: 15 residues. In DNA form, the CDR3 reads TGTGCCAGCAGTTACTCGATCGGGGACTACAATGAGCAGTTCTTC. It specifies CASSYSIGDYNEQFF.

This CDR3 reads CASSSTGADGGELFF. CDR3 sequence (DNA): TGCGCCAGCAGCTCTACAGGGGCGGATGGCGGGGAGCTGTTTTTT. This chain links TRBV5-1 with TRBJ2-2; 7 nucleotides line up with TRBD1. The trim removed 3 bases at V and 7 bases at J, leaving 9 bases unmatched. Germline lookup yields CDR1 SGHRS and CDR2 YFSETQ. The CDR3 is made up of 15 amino acids.

The chain couples TRBV4-3 to TRBJ1-5, with D hard to call. Per germline, CDR1 LGHNA and CDR2 YSLEER. V was clipped by 0 bases and J by 6 bases, with 6 bases between them. This CDR3 is 13 amino acids long. The CDR3 DNA sequence: TGCGCCAGCAGCCAAGAATATCCTCAGCCCCAGCATTTT. It yields the protein CASSQEYPQPQHF.